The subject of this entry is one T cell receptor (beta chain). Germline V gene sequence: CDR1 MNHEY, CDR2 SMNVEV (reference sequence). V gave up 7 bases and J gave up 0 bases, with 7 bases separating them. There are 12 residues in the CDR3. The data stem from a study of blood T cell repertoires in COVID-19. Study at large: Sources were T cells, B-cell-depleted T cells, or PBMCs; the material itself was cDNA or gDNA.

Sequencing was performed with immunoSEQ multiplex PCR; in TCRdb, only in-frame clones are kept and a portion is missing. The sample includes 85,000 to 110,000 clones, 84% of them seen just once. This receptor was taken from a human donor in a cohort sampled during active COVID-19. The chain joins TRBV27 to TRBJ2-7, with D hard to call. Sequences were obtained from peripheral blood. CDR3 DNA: TGTGCCAGCATACACCGCTCCTACGAGCAGTACTTC. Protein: CASIHRSYEQYF.